A selection of T cell receptor beta chains follows, all from one sample in a study of shared clonotypes between healthy human individuals. The assay was immunoSEQ multiplex PCR, and TCRdb's table has in-frame clones only and misses some. This sample has more than 500,000 clones, with around 95% found just once. The source material was naive CD8+ T cells sorted from blood. The receptor source for this set is a woman aged 30 to 39 in good health. Both conserved end residues are trimmed from each CDR3.

J gene,V gene,CDR3 protein
TRBJ2-7,TRBV19,ASSIWQPVIYEQY
TRBJ1-5,TRBV28,ASSPGAQPQH
TRBJ2-1,TRBV11-3,ASSLGEGVNEQF
TRBJ2-1,TRBV13,ASSSSAGPYNEQF
TRBJ1-6,TRBV13,ASSGGQFRSPLH
TRBJ1-1,TRBV10-1,ASSLGQTTEAF
TRBJ1-2,TRBV28,ASSLRTGYGYT
NA,TRBV5-4,ASSQPGTPGAYEQY
TRBJ2-5,TRBV11-2,ASSLASSVTQY
TRBJ2-3,TRBV30,AWSVAGVGTDTQY
TRBJ2-3,TRBV28,ASSLWAGLSTDTQY
TRBJ1-1,TRBV7-9,ASSLSGFEAF
TRBJ2-1,TRBV28,ASSFRGWHEQF
TRBJ2-2,TRBV30,AWSVTSSGELF
TRBJ1-2,TRBV5-4,ASSYYRDRNRVGYT
TRBJ2-1,TRBV9,ASSVETGSYNEQF
TRBJ2-5,TRBV28,ASSFPLRDRGRWGQETQY
TRBJ2-2,TRBV15,ATSRQDNYRELF
TRBJ1-1,TRBV5-6,ASSLEQGYGGTEAF
TRBJ2-7,TRBV7-9,ASSPAWVGQGQY
TRBJ2-7,TRBV7-9,ASSLVSSRGEQY
TRBJ2-3,TRBV5-4,ASSSPISTDTQY
TRBJ2-7,TRBV21-1,ASNLQWGQGYEQY
TRBJ2-7,TRBV28,ASSLTGTYEQY
TRBJ1-3,TRBV28,ASSSLKYGGPFSGNTIY
TRBJ2-7,TRBV28,ASSFLREWGEQY
TRBJ2-7,TRBV5-5,ASSYRGSYEQY
TRBJ2-1,TRBV15,ATSRDFGTAYNEQF
TRBJ2-7,TRBV27,ASRVRDNSHEQY
TRBJ2-3,TRBV13,ASSLRKGLASLDTQY
TRBJ1-4,TRBV5-1,ASSPQGATTNEKLF
TRBJ2-7,TRBV15,ATSNRTVFSYEQY
TRBJ2-3,TRBV21-1,ANCSSDTQY
TRBJ2-7,TRBV6-1,ASSDRGSEQY
TRBJ2-3,TRBV13,ASSFKGGTDTQY
TRBJ1-2,TRBV9,ASSGRTGIYGYT
TRBJ1-1,TRBV13,ASSGLNTEAF
TRBJ1-5,TRBV28,ASSMSNQPQH
TRBJ2-6,TRBV28,ASSPIKSPDSGANVLT
TRBJ1-5,TRBV19,ARPDRGWGSNQPQH
TRBJ2-2,TRBV5-6,ASSRPGLAKIGELF
TRBJ2-1,TRBV28,ASSFRDFNNEQF
TRBJ2-7,TRBV4-1,ASSQEGTGSHEQY
TRBJ2-1,TRBV9,ASSVGSGSSNEQF
TRBJ2-1,TRBV9,ASTAGGLNEQF
TRBJ1-5,TRBV27,ASSLRDNNQPQH
TRBJ2-2,TRBV7-9,ASSNPRVVGELF
TRBJ1-5,TRBV28,ASSLGGLDQPQH